The next 2 T cell receptor beta chains were all read from a single sample in a study of long-term antiretroviral therapy in people with HIV. Assay version v3.0 of immunoSEQ was used, and it was run at survey level. Profiling relied on immunoSEQ multiplex PCR, and the TCRdb table lists in-frame clones only, not all of them. This sample carries about 23,000 clones, roughly 88% of them seen once, and the ten largest clones take around 6%. The material was unsorted PBMCs, obtained 0.6 years after starting antiretroviral therapy. These TCRs come from a man aged 60-69 years with HIV.

The V gene is TRBV19, the J gene TRBJ2-7, with 7 bases fitting TRBD1. The V gene end was trimmed by 10 bases and the J gene end by 9 bases; junction bases not matched to a gene: 21. This CDR3 comprises 15 residues. Looked up from germline, CDR1 is LNHDA and CDR2 is SQIVND (reference sequence). This CDR3 reads CATKPGRDSFGRQYF. The CDR3 nucleotides read TGTGCCACTAAACCCGGCCGGGACAGTTTTGGTCGGCAGTACTTC.

This rearrangement joins TRBV29-1 to TRBJ1-1, with D uncertain. The germline V gene encodes CDR1 SQVTM and CDR2 ANQGSEA. V was cut by 2 bases and J by 1 base, with 8 bases left in between. This CDR3 has 13 residues. The CDR3 region is CSVEYGGNTEAFF. The CDR3 bases are TGCAGCGTTGAATATGGTGGGAACACTGAAGCTTTCTTT. Filled out from reference TRBV29-1 and TRBJ1-1, the complete variable domain reads SAVISQKPSRDICQRGTSLTIQCQVDSQVTMMFWYRQQPGQSLTLIATANQGSEATYESGFVIDKFPISRPNLTFSTLTVSNMSPEDSSIYLCSVEYGGNTEAFFGQGTRLTVV.